The text below deals with one TCR beta chain. Its antigen is unidentified. There are 13 residues in the CDR3. Germline CDR1 LNHNV, CDR2 YYDKDF (reference sequence). With 4 bases removed from V and 3 bases from J, the gap between germline ends came to 9 bases. The data are from a study of T cell responses to AZD1222 COVID-19 vaccine. Study-wide points: Vaccination with two AZD1222 doses was followed by a rise in Spike-specific TCR breadth and depth. Donors in the cohort were predominantly white British and more often female, and clonal diversity was possibly underestimated. The span of vaccine-associated CD4 TCRs extended across spike, with dominance at 160-218 and 743-854.

Sequenced by immunoSEQ multiplex PCR; TCRdb stores in-frame clones only, minus some. Of roughly 110,000 clones in the sample, about 89% are singletons; the top ten hold about 6.6%. The chain joins TRBV15 to TRBJ1-2; D is ambiguous. Sequences were derived from peripheral blood, sampled 28 days after the second AZD1222 dose. The source is an adult who received the AZD1222 COVID-19 vaccine. In DNA form, the CDR3 reads TGTGCCACCAGCAAAGGGCAGGACTATGGCTACACCTTC. Protein sequence: CATSKGQDYGYTF.